The 2 T cell receptor beta chains reported below all come from one sample, sequenced in a study of shared clonotypes between healthy human individuals. The repertoire was sequenced with immunoSEQ multiplex PCR; TCRdb's copy has only in-frame clones and lacks some. The table includes some 1,900,000 clones, approximately 94% detected once. CD8 cells classed as naive were CD45RO-negative and positively selected for CCR7, excluding terminally differentiated effector memory CD45RA+ cells. Specimen: naive CD8+ T cells sorted from blood. All receptors derive from a man younger than 35 in good health.

V gene TRBV29-1 combines with J gene TRBJ1-2; 8 bases agree with TRBD1. The CDR3 has 16 amino acids. Germline loops: CDR1 SQVTM, CDR2 ANQGSEA. With V trimmed by 8 bases and J by 6 bases, 20 bases remained unmatched. This chain's CDR3 is CSPPRDRRLPIDGYTF. The CDR3 nucleotides read TGCAGCCCTCCTCGGGACAGGAGACTCCCAATCGATGGCTACACCTTC. Full variable domain (outside the CDR3, taken from reference TRBV29-1 and TRBJ1-2): SAVISQKPSRDICQRGTSLTIQCQVDSQVTMMFWYRQQPGQSLTLIATANQGSEATYESGFVIDKFPISRPNLTFSTLTVSNMSPEDSSIYLCSPPRDRRLPIDGYTFGSGTRLTVV.

The chain carries TRBV4-1 and TRBJ2-7; 8 nucleotides match TRBD2. The CDR3 consists of 14 residues. Trimming took 3 bases from V and 4 from J; bases not matched to a gene: 5. The germline CDR1 and CDR2 sequences are MGHRA and YSYEKL. CDR3 bases: TGCGCCAGCAGCCACGGACTAGCAGTATACGAGCAGTACTTC. Encoded protein: CASSHGLAVYEQYF.